This T cell receptor (beta chain) was documented in a study of cytomegalovirus exposure and HLA in healthy donors. After removal of 0 bases from V and 5 bases from J, the junction contained 6 bases not matched to a gene. Germline lookup yields CDR1 LNHNV and CDR2 YYDKDF (reference sequence). The CDR3 length is 17 residues. Use of 60 Vbeta and 13 Jbeta primers characterized the PCR. Profiling relied on immunoSEQ multiplex PCR, and the TCRdb table lists in-frame clones only, not all of them. The sample yields just over 65,000 clones, about 81% seen once. This TCR was sampled from a human donor in good health. V gene TRBV15 combines with J gene TRBJ2-2; 10 bases are shared with TRBD2. The sample consisted of PBMCs. The chain's CDR3 is CATSRDFLAGGTGELFF. CDR3 in DNA: TGTGCCACCAGCAGAGATTTCTTAGCGGGGGGAACCGGGGAGCTGTTTTTT. Supplemented by reference TRBV15 and TRBJ2-2, the full variable domain reads DAMVIQNPRYQVTQFGKPVTLSCSQTLNHNVMYWYQQKSSQAPKLLFHYYDKDFNNEADTPDNFQSRRPNTSFCFLDIRSPGLGDTAMYLCATSRDFLAGGTGELFFGEGSRLTVL.